The clone carrying this T cell receptor beta chain came up a few times. Its antigen is still unknown. The data originate from a study of beta chain features in type 1 diabetes. For the study at large: Patients looked much like healthy donors when it came to age, gender and cell yields.

The whole isolated RNA underwent reverse transcription, so sequencing captured expressed TCRB transcripts. TCRdb's copy holds only in-frame clones and misses some; the assay was immunoSEQ multiplex PCR. The table records hundreds of thousands of clones, around 15% of them present only once. Germline V CDR1 and CDR2: GTSNPN, SVGIG (reference sequence). The length of the CDR3 is 12 residues. The ends were cut back, 2 bases at V and 14 bases at J, with 17 bases in the middle. Broader study findings: When Type 1 diabetes patients were examined, their TCRB CDR3s proved moderately but significantly shorter in all four CD4+ subsets.

The chain couples TRBV30 to TRBJ2-3; possible D gene TRBD2, 6 bases. The TCR was taken from a man aged 18 to 30 with type 1 diabetes. Input material: naive CD4+ T cells from blood. The CDR3: CAWSQGAGSAYF. The CDR3 bases are TGTGCCTGGAGTCAAGGGGCGGGGAGCGCGTATTTT.